Following are 32 T cell receptor beta chains from one sample sequenced in a study of blood T cell repertoires in COVID-19. Using immunoSEQ multiplex PCR, the repertoire was profiled, and TCRdb retains in-frame clones only, with some absent. The table lists roughly 500,000 clones, approximately 90% of them singletons. Sequenced input: PBMCs or T cells enriched from blood (not recorded which). These receptors all stem from a woman in her sixties who had recovered from COVID-19.

This clone was observed a single time. This CDR3 is also generated by other DNA sequences in the sample. This rearrangement joins TRBV27 to TRBJ2-7; 9 bases align to TRBD1. CDR3 size: 13 residues. From germline, CDR1 is MNHEY and CDR2 SMNVEV (reference sequence). J was trimmed by 4 bases and V by 4 bases; bases with no gene match: 2. CDR3 region: CASSSGQGYEQYF. CDR3 nucleotide sequence: TGTGCCAGCAGTTCGGGACAGGGATACGAGCAGTACTTC.

J is TRBJ2-3 and V is TRBV6-1; 11 positions agree with TRBD2. Germline V gene lookup returns CDR1 MNHNS and CDR2 SASEGT. V lost 4 bases to trimming and J lost 5 bases; unmatched junction nucleotides: 8. CDR3 length equals 16 residues. The CDR3 spells CASSGISGGAQDTQYF. The CDR3 DNA sequence: TGTGCCAGCAGTGGAATTAGCGGGGGGGCGCAAGATACGCAGTATTTT.

This clone appeared a few times. J is TRBJ2-7 and V is TRBV6-5; TRBD1 matches 8 bases. Germline V CDR1 and CDR2: MNHEY, SVGAGI. Trimming at V came to 7 bases and at J to 3 bases, leaving 8 bases not matched to a gene. This CDR3 has 14 amino acids. The CDR3 loop reads CASMRTGSYYEQYF. As DNA, the CDR3 is TGTGCCAGCATGAGGACAGGGAGCTACTACGAGCAGTACTTC.

The chain is built from TRBV3-1 (or the pseudogene TRBV3-2) and TRBJ1-1, with a weak D call TRBD1 (6 bases). CDR1 is LGHDT, CDR2 YNNKEL, per germline (reference sequence). The ends were cut back, 4 bases at V and 8 bases at J, with 11 bases in the middle. The CDR3 totals 12 residues. CDR3 residues: CASSPTGREAFF. The CDR3 bases are TGTGCCAGCAGCCCGACAGGTCGGGAAGCTTTCTTT.

The chain carries TRBV7-2 and TRBJ2-7; the D is unclear. Germline V gene sequence: CDR1 SGHTA, CDR2 FQGNSA. The CDR3 runs 14 residues. V lost 5 bases, J lost 1 base, and 12 bases lay in between. CDR3 sequence (DNA): TGTGCCAGCAGCACCTCGACATTTTCCTACGAGCAGTACTTC. Amino acid sequence: CASSTSTFSYEQYF.

The rearrangement links TRBV9 to TRBJ2-2, with TRBD1 identical over 10 bases. The CDR3 is 17 amino acids. V trimming: 0 bases; J trimming: 0 bases; junction bases outside the gene matches: 2. The V gene's germline CDR1 is SGDLS and CDR2 YYNGEE. This chain's CDR3 is CASSVGQGASNTGELFF. CDR3 DNA sequence: TGTGCCAGCAGCGTAGGACAGGGGGCTTCGAACACCGGGGAGCTGTTTTTT.

V usage is TRBV12-3 or TRBV12-4 and J usage is TRBJ1-1, with a possible D match to TRBD1 (6 bases). This CDR3 contains 11 residues. V was pared by 5 bases and J by 7 bases, with 8 bases between. Here the CDR3 reads CASSRTDEAFF. CDR3 sequence (DNA): TGTGCCAGCAGTCGGACAGATGAAGCTTTCTTT.

In this sample, this clone turned up once. This chain joins TRBV18 and TRBJ2-1; 11 bases map to TRBD1. The CDR3 is 16 residues long. Germline CDR1 reads KGHSH; CDR2 reads LQKENI. V trimming: 3 bases; J trimming: 6 bases; junction bases outside the gene matches: 7. The CDR3 bases are TGTGCCAGCTCACCTCCGAGAGGGACAGGGGGCAATGAGCAGTTCTTC. As protein: CASSPPRGTGGNEQFF. Complete variable domain (other parts from reference TRBV18 and TRBJ2-1): NAGVMQNPRHLVRRRGQEARLRCSPMKGHSHVYWYRQLPEEGLKFMVYLQKENIIDESGMPKERFSAEFPKEGPSILRIQQVVRGDSAAYFCASSPPRGTGGNEQFFGPGTRLTVL.

Notes on this clone: This sample also contains other DNA sequences that code for the same CDR3. The chain links TRBV2 to TRBJ2-2, with 8 bases aligning to TRBD1. CDR1 SNHLY and CDR2 FYNNEI come from the germline V gene. V lost 4 bases and J lost 2; bases outside the gene matches: 3. The CDR3 is 15 amino acids. Written as DNA, the CDR3 is TGTGCCAGCAGTGGGCAGGGGGCCAACACCGGGGAGCTGTTTTTT. As protein: CASSGQGANTGELFF.

The rearrangement uses TRBV6-6 and TRBJ2-3; D might be TRBD1 (5 bases). Germline V gene lookup returns CDR1 MNHNY and CDR2 SVGAGI (reference sequence). CDR3 length: 16 amino acids. V was pared by 7 bases and J by 2 bases, with 19 bases between. The CDR3 bases are TGTGCCAGCAATCCTACGGTTGGACACTTCACAGATACGCAGTATTTT. Residues: CASNPTVGHFTDTQYF.

V gene TRBV19 combines with J gene TRBJ1-1, with TRBD1 identical over 10 bases. CDR1 and CDR2 from the germline V gene are LNHDA and SQIVND (reference sequence). Unmatched junction bases numbered 3, after V lost 4 bases and J lost 1 base. This CDR3 region has 15 residues. The CDR3, as DNA: TGTGCCAGTAGTAGGGGGGACAGGGGGAACACTGAAGCTTTCTTT. Translated: CASSRGDRGNTEAFF.

V usage is TRBV10-3 and J usage is TRBJ1-6; D is undetermined. In germline, CDR1 is ENHRY, CDR2 SYGVKD. This CDR3 is 17 amino acids long. V was cut by 0 bases and J by 0 bases, with 9 bases left in between. The CDR3 bases are TGTGCCATCAGTGAGTCCGCCGGGAGCTCCTATAATTCACCCCTCCACTTT. It is translated as CAISESAGSSYNSPLHF.

Remarks on this clone: Within the sample, other DNA sequences also encode this same CDR3. The chain carries TRBV5-1 and TRBJ1-1; TRBD1 aligns across 7 bases. The CDR3 loop spans 14 amino acids. Germline assignment: CDR1 SGHRS and CDR2 YFSETQ. The V gene end was trimmed by 4 bases and the J gene end by 1 base; junction bases not matched to a gene: 4. DNA for the CDR3: TGCGCCAGCAGCCCCGGGGACAGGAACACTGAAGCTTTCTTT. This sequence encodes CASSPGDRNTEAFF.

The chain has TRBV3-1 (or the pseudogene TRBV3-2) and TRBJ2-2; TRBD2 matches 9 bases. Germline trimming cut 1 base from V and 4 bases from J; bases unmatched to any gene: 1. The germline gives CDR1 LGHDT, CDR2 YNNKEL (reference sequence). CDR3 length: 15 amino acids. The CDR3: CASSQGRGGTGELFF. CDR3 sequence (DNA): TGTGCCAGCAGCCAAGGGCGGGGGGGCACCGGGGAGCTGTTTTTT.

V and J are TRBV5-1 and TRBJ2-2; 9 positions agree with TRBD1. The V and J ends lost 4 bases and 3 bases, in that order; junction bases with no gene match: 4. Germline V gives CDR1 SGHRS, CDR2 YFSETQ. CDR3 size: 15 residues. For the CDR3, the DNA is TGCGCCAGCAGCCGGACAGGGGTCGACACCGGGGAGCTGTTTTTT. Protein product: CASSRTGVDTGELFF.

V is TRBV19 and J is TRBJ1-1, with TRBD1 as a possible D gene (5 bases). CDR1 is LNHDA, CDR2 SQIVND, per germline (reference sequence). V lost 8 bases, J lost 3 bases, and 10 bases lay in between. There are 12 residues in the CDR3. The CDR3 DNA reads as TGTGCCAGTCGAGCGGGGGACACTGAAGCTTTCTTT. As protein: CASRAGDTEAFF.

The chain has TRBV7-9 and TRBJ1-4; 7 bases align to TRBD1. Germline V gene data show CDR1 as SEHNR and CDR2 as FQNEAQ (reference sequence). V trimming: 10 bases; J trimming: 7 bases; junction bases outside the gene matches: 9. The CDR3 spans 13 residues. CDR3 nucleotide sequence: TGTGCCATACACAGGGGCGAGGGTGAAAAACTGTTTTTT. It codes for CAIHRGEGEKLFF.

The rearrangement uses TRBV3-1 (or the pseudogene TRBV3-2) and TRBJ1-2, with 8 bases lining up with TRBD1. The V segment lost 5 bases and the J segment 8 bases; nucleotides outside the gene matches: 13. This CDR3 region has 15 residues. The germline V gene has CDR1 LGHDT and CDR2 YNNKEL (reference sequence). The DNA for the CDR3 is TGTGCCAGCAGCACCCGGGACAGGTGGCAACAGGGCTACACCTTC. This translates into CASSTRDRWQQGYTF.

The chain has TRBV7-9 and TRBJ2-2; unclear D gene. Trimming took off 5 bases at V and 5 bases at J, with 6 bases between the two ends. The germline V gene encodes CDR1 SEHNR and CDR2 FQNEAQ (reference sequence). The CDR3 is made up of 12 amino acids. The CDR3 sequence is CASSPRTGELFF. The CDR3 nucleotides are TGTGCCAGCAGCCCCCGGACCGGGGAGCTGTTTTTT. Variable domain in full (rest from reference TRBV7-9 and TRBJ2-2): DTGVSQNPRHKITKRGQNVTFRCDPISEHNRLYWYRQTLGQGPEFLTYFQNEAQLEKSRLLSDRFSAERPKGSFSTLEIQRTEQGDSAMYLCASSPRTGELFFGEGSRLTVL.

On this clone itself: Other DNA sequences within the sample encode an identical CDR3. This chain links TRBV6-5 with TRBJ2-7; the D gene is possibly TRBD2 (6 bases). The V end lost 0 bases, the J end lost 3 bases, and 9 bases lay between the germline ends. The germline CDR1 and CDR2 sequences are MNHEY and SVGAGI. The CDR3 extends over 14 amino acids. The chain's CDR3 is CASSYSGTGYEQYF. Written as DNA, the CDR3 is TGTGCCAGCAGTTACTCAGGGACTGGCTACGAGCAGTACTTC.

The chain couples TRBV6-5 to TRBJ1-2; perhaps TRBD1 as D (6 bases). The CDR3 is 15 amino acids. V was trimmed by 2 bases and J by 4 bases, leaving 14 bases between them. CDR1 and CDR2 (germline): MNHEY, SVGAGI. CDR3 DNA sequence: TGTGCCAGCAGTTACCTCGACAGGACGGGCTATGGCTACACCTTC. Its translation: CASSYLDRTGYGYTF.

CDR3 amino acids: CASSLGHRANGYTF. In DNA form, the CDR3 reads TGCGCCAGCAGCTTGGGGCACAGGGCTAATGGCTACACCTTC. The chain carries TRBV5-1 and TRBJ1-2, with D possibly TRBD1 on 6 matching bases. Trimming shortened V by 0 bases and J by 6 bases, and 12 bases separated the two germline ends. Germline V gene sequence: CDR1 SGHRS, CDR2 YFSETQ. This CDR3 is built from 14 residues.

This clone has a single count. The V and J genes are TRBV5-6 and TRBJ2-1; TRBD1 matches 10 bases. The V and J ends lost 3 bases and 6 bases, in that order; junction bases with no gene match: 12. CDR1 and CDR2 from the germline V gene are SGHDT and YYEEEE. The CDR3 sequence is 17 residues long. CDR3 coding DNA: TGTGCCAGCAGCTCGTATGGATCCGGGACAGGGGCCAATGAGCAGTTCTTC. This encodes CASSSYGSGTGANEQFF. Variable domain in full (rest from reference TRBV5-6 and TRBJ2-1): DAGVTQSPTHLIKTRGQQVTLRCSPKSGHDTVSWYQQALGQGPQFIFQYYEEEERQRGNFPDRFSGHQFPNYSSELNVNALLLGDSALYLCASSSYGSGTGANEQFFGPGTRLTVL.

The rearrangement uses TRBV7-2 and TRBJ2-3, with D perhaps matching TRBD1 (6 bases). The CDR3 covers 14 residues. Trimming pared 4 bases from V and 0 bases from J, leaving 8 bases between. Germline V lookup: CDR1 SGHTA, CDR2 FQGNSA. CDR3 coding DNA: TGTGCCAGCAGCTCAGGACAGAGCACAGATACGCAGTATTTT. It encodes CASSSGQSTDTQYF.

This chain joins TRBV5-4 and TRBJ2-5; maybe TRBD1 (6 bases). The CDR3 is made up of 14 amino acids. Germline loops: CDR1 SGHNT, CDR2 YYREEE (reference sequence). Trimming took 0 bases from V and 8 from J, leaving 14 bases between them. CDR3 sequence: CASSLVGGQGTQYF. The CDR3 region has the DNA TGTGCCAGCAGCTTGGTTGGGGGACAAGGAACCCAGTACTTC. Full variable domain (outside the CDR3, taken from reference TRBV5-4 and TRBJ2-5): ETGVTQSPTHLIKTRGQQVTLRCSSQSGHNTVSWYQQALGQGPQFIFQYYREEENGRGNFPPRFSGLQFPNYSSELNVNALELDDSALYLCASSLVGGQGTQYFGPGTRLLVL.

The V gene is TRBV21-1, the J gene TRBJ2-1; no DNA check was done on the table's D call, TRBD1. TRBV21-1 is shown as a pseudogene. This CDR3 has 15 amino acids. This CDR3 is CASSNRGDNYNEQFF. The CDR3 bases are TGTGCCAGCAGCAACAGAGGGGACAACTACAATGAGCAGTTCTTC.

This sequence joins TRBV24-1 and TRBJ1-2, with TRBD1 as a possible D gene (6 bases). Trimming left V 2 bases short and J 4 bases short, with 10 bases between. The germline V gene has CDR1 KGHDR and CDR2 SFDVKD. This CDR3 has 14 amino acids. CDR3 nucleotides: TGTGCCACCAGTGATTCCACGACAGGCTATGGCTACACCTTC. As protein: CATSDSTTGYGYTF.

The chain is built from TRBV2 and TRBJ2-1; 8 bases fit TRBD2. Germline CDR1 reads SNHLY; CDR2 reads FYNNEI. V lost 7 bases and J lost 8; bases outside the gene matches: 10. The CDR3 length is 14 residues. This CDR3 is CASNSRGGIDEQFF. The CDR3 DNA is TGTGCCAGCAATAGCCGGGGGGGCATAGATGAGCAGTTCTTC.

The rearrangement joins TRBV15 to TRBJ2-3; no clear D. Per the germline V gene, CDR1 is LNHNV and CDR2 is YYDKDF (reference sequence). This CDR3 is 15 amino acids long. The V gene lost 0 bases and the J gene lost 0 bases, with 7 bases spanning the gap. The CDR3 spells CATSRDIASTDTQYF. The CDR3 region has the DNA TGTGCCACCAGCAGAGATATAGCCAGCACAGATACGCAGTATTTT.

The rearrangement links TRBV3-1 (or the pseudogene TRBV3-2) to TRBJ1-1; no clear D gene. The V end lost 1 base, the J end lost 10 bases, and 10 bases lay between the germline ends. Germline V gene sequence: CDR1 LGHDT, CDR2 YNNKEL (reference sequence). CDR3 length: 12 residues. The CDR3 DNA follows: TGTGCCAGCAGCCAAGGTCACGGTGCAGCTTTCTTT. The encoded protein is CASSQGHGAAFF.

The chain combines TRBV7-2 with TRBJ1-3, with 12 bases identical to TRBD1. CDR1 is SGHTA and CDR2 is FQGNSA in the germline V gene. The V gene end was trimmed by 1 base and the J gene end by 5 bases; junction bases not matched to a gene: 9. This CDR3 is 18 amino acids long. CDR3 sequence reads: CASSLVRSGQGARNTIYF. The CDR3 nucleotides are TGTGCCAGCAGCTTAGTTCGTTCGGGACAGGGGGCCAGAAACACCATATATTTT.

The chain employs TRBV5-1 and TRBJ1-6, with 10 bases fitting TRBD1. Germline lookup yields CDR1 SGHRS and CDR2 YFSETQ. The V and J ends lost 2 bases and 6 bases, in that order; junction bases with no gene match: 5. This CDR3 region has 16 residues. CDR3 sequence reads: CASSLHRDRGNSPLHF. The CDR3 nucleotides read TGCGCCAGCAGCTTACACCGGGACAGGGGTAATTCACCCCTCCACTTT.